This paragraph covers one T cell receptor (beta chain) sequence. The antigen is not known. Time point of the sample: persistent/refractory GD, antithyroid drugs over 5 years with positive TRAb. RNA extracted from PBMCs served as the sequencing template. The CDR3 covers 15 residues. V dropped 3 bases and J dropped 3 bases, with 11 bases sitting between them. The source of the sample is a study of regulatory T cells in long-lasting Graves disease. Overall study findings and caveats: Patients whose Graves' disease persisted exhibited lower TCR diversity than those newly diagnosed. TRBV28, TRBJ1-2 and TRBJ2-5 were segments that persistent disease favored.

Assembly of TCR beta libraries relied on iRepertoire HTBI primers together with Arm-PCR of CDR3 regions. TCRdb re-called the multiplex PCR reads through MiXCR, storing one row per CDR3 protein. The sample holds fewer than 550,000 distinct CDR3 sequences, around a fifth seen once. The chain employs TRBV12-3 or TRBV12-4 and TRBJ2-2; D gene uncertain. The clonotype comes from a female donor with Graves disease. The sample consisted of peripheral blood mononuclear cells (PBMCs), taken when the disease was refractory, from a patient treated with antithyroid drugs. As DNA, the CDR3 is TGTGCCAGCAGTTTGCTTTTGGGCGACACCGGGGAGCTGTTTTTT. Its translation is CASSLLLGDTGELFF.